This section outlines one TCR beta chain sequence together with its context. Its target is not known. Each donor gave one heparinised blood draw averaging roughly 120 mL. Sorted cells reached over 95% purity in every population. This sample is part of a study of beta chain features in type 1 diabetes. Points from the study as a whole: HLA effects on TCRB rearrangement stayed unresolved here.

V shed 3 bases and J shed 6 bases, with 9 bases lying between them. Germline values: CDR1 SGHRS, CDR2 YFSETQ. The CDR3 has 13 residues. Expressed TCRB transcripts were sequenced because the isolated RNA had all been reverse transcribed beforehand. Using immunoSEQ multiplex PCR, the repertoire was profiled, and TCRdb retains in-frame clones only, with some absent. The sample consists of 860,000 or so clones, roughly 17% of them appearing once. The J gene is TRBJ2-2, the V gene TRBV5-1, with a weak D call TRBD1 (6 bases). The receptor's source is a woman aged 18-29 years in good health. Sequences were obtained from naive CD4+ T cells from blood. The CDR3 is CASSWDMAGELFF. In nucleotides, the CDR3 is TGCGCCAGCAGCTGGGACATGGCCGGGGAGCTGTTTTTT.